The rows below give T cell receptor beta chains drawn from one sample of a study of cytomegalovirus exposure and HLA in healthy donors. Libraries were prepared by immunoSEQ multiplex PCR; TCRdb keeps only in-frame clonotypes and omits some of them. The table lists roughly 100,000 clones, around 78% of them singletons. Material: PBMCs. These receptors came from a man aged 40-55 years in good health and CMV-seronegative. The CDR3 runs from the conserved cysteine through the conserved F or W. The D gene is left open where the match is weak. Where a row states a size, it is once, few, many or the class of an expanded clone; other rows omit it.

cdr3_aa: CASSPRGLGYGYTF
cdr3_nt: TGTGCCAGTAGTCCTCGGGGGTTAGGCTATGGCTACACCTTC
d_call: .
j_call: TRBJ1-2
clone_size: once
v_call: TRBV19

cdr3_aa: CASSVAPPGREQFF
cdr3_nt: TGTGCCAGCAGCGTAGCACCTCCAGGTCGAGAGCAGTTCTTC
d_call: .
j_call: TRBJ2-1
clone_size: .
v_call: TRBV9

cdr3_aa: CSVELQNSGNTIYF
cdr3_nt: TGCAGCGTTGAACTTCAGAACTCTGGAAACACCATATATTTT
d_call: .
j_call: TRBJ1-3
clone_size: once
v_call: TRBV29-1

cdr3_aa: CASSLGDSGNTIYF
cdr3_nt: TGTGCCAGCAGCTTGGGAGACTCTGGAAACACCATATATTTT
d_call: .
j_call: TRBJ1-3
clone_size: .
v_call: TRBV5-8

cdr3_aa: CASSEKGDGGYEQYF
cdr3_nt: TGTGCCAGCAGTGAAAAGGGTGACGGGGGTTACGAGCAGTACTTC
d_call: .
j_call: TRBJ2-7
clone_size: .
v_call: TRBV6-1

cdr3_aa: CASSPGTSGGHNEQFF
cdr3_nt: TGTGCTAGCAGCCCCGGGACTAGCGGGGGCCATAATGAGCAGTTCTTC
d_call: TRBD2
j_call: TRBJ2-1
clone_size: few
v_call: TRBV7-7

cdr3_aa: CASSQGPSGGYEQYF
cdr3_nt: TGCGCCAGCAGCCAAGGCCCTAGCGGGGGGTACGAGCAGTACTTC
d_call: TRBD2
j_call: TRBJ2-7
clone_size: few
v_call: TRBV4-3

cdr3_aa: CASSQGSRSYNEQFF
cdr3_nt: TGTGCCAGCAGCCAGGGGTCCCGCTCCTACAATGAGCAGTTCTTC
d_call: .
j_call: TRBJ2-1
clone_size: .
v_call: TRBV7-3

cdr3_aa: CASSELAGSYNEQFF
cdr3_nt: TGTGCCAGCAGTGAACTAGCGGGTTCCTACAATGAGCAGTTCTTC
d_call: TRBD2
j_call: TRBJ2-1
clone_size: once
v_call: TRBV9

cdr3_aa: CASSPGQLYGYTF
cdr3_nt: TGTGCCAGCTCACCAGGACAGCTCTATGGCTACACCTTC
d_call: .
j_call: TRBJ1-2
clone_size: .
v_call: TRBV18

cdr3_aa: CASSPRSGDTEAFF
cdr3_nt: TGTGCCAGCAGCCCTCGATCGGGGGACACTGAAGCTTTCTTT
d_call: .
j_call: TRBJ1-1
clone_size: .
v_call: TRBV5-6

cdr3_aa: CASSPGTLNTEAFF
cdr3_nt: TGTGCCAGCTCACCGGGGACACTAAACACTGAAGCTTTCTTT
d_call: .
j_call: TRBJ1-1
clone_size: .
v_call: TRBV18

cdr3_aa: CASSVGTSGEQFF
cdr3_nt: TGTGCCAGCAGCGTAGGGACTAGCGGGGAGCAGTTCTTC
d_call: TRBD2
j_call: TRBJ2-1
clone_size: .
v_call: TRBV9

cdr3_aa: CASSMSPAVNF
cdr3_nt: TGTGCCAGTAGTATGAGCCCCGCTGTAAACTTC
d_call: .
j_call: TRBJ1-2
clone_size: few
v_call: TRBV19

cdr3_aa: CASSPSVVSDRTSYEQYF
cdr3_nt: TGTGCCAGCTCGCCGTCGGTGGTCTCGGACAGGACCTCCTACGAGCAGTACTTC
d_call: TRBD1
j_call: TRBJ2-7
clone_size: .
v_call: TRBV18

cdr3_aa: CAISETATTQGYTF
cdr3_nt: TGTGCCATCAGTGAGACAGCCACAACCCAAGGCTACACCTTC
d_call: .
j_call: TRBJ1-2
clone_size: .
v_call: TRBV10-3

cdr3_aa: CASRRAPPLEQYF
cdr3_nt: TGTGCCAGCCGGAGGGCACCCCCCCTCGAGCAGTACTTC
d_call: .
j_call: TRBJ2-7
clone_size: .
v_call: TRBV6-5

cdr3_aa: CARGRLGQTDNEQFF
cdr3_nt: TGTGCCAGAGGGCGTTTGGGGCAAACCGACAATGAGCAGTTCTTC
d_call: .
j_call: TRBJ2-1
clone_size: once
v_call: TRBV2

cdr3_aa: CAWQQTLNYGYTF
cdr3_nt: TGTGCCTGGCAACAGACACTGAACTATGGCTACACCTTC
d_call: .
j_call: TRBJ1-2
clone_size: .
v_call: TRBV30

cdr3_aa: CASSRQLPHPSAGHHQPQHF
cdr3_nt: TGTGCCAGTAGTCGCCAACTCCCACACCCCTCGGCGGGGCACCATCAGCCCCAGCATTTT
d_call: .
j_call: TRBJ1-5
clone_size: .
v_call: TRBV19

cdr3_aa: CSAAQREQYF
cdr3_nt: TGCAGTGCTGCCCAGCGCGAGCAGTACTTC
d_call: .
j_call: TRBJ2-7
clone_size: .
v_call: TRBV20-1

cdr3_aa: CASSERGPAGHRGDTQYF
cdr3_nt: TGTGCCAGCAGTGAAAGGGGCCCAGCGGGACACCGCGGGGATACGCAGTATTTT
d_call: .
j_call: TRBJ2-3
clone_size: .
v_call: TRBV2

cdr3_aa: CASSQQGGTDTQYF
cdr3_nt: TGTGCCAGCAGTCAACAGGGGGGCACAGATACGCAGTATTTT
d_call: TRBD1
j_call: TRBJ2-3
clone_size: .
v_call: TRBV6-4

cdr3_aa: CASRTGIFEKLFF
cdr3_nt: TGTGCCAGCAGAACGGGGATTTTTGAAAAACTGTTTTTT
d_call: .
j_call: TRBJ1-4
clone_size: .
v_call: TRBV6-5

cdr3_aa: CASSGGMHSPLHF
cdr3_nt: TGTGCCAGTAGTGGGGGGATGCATTCACCCCTCCACTTT
d_call: .
j_call: TRBJ1-6
clone_size: .
v_call: TRBV19

cdr3_aa: CASIRTGESSPLHF
cdr3_nt: TGTGCCAGCATCCGGACAGGGGAGAGTTCACCCCTCCACTTT
d_call: TRBD1
j_call: TRBJ1-6
clone_size: .
v_call: TRBV7-9

cdr3_aa: CASHRLWDSDNEQFF
cdr3_nt: TGTGCCAGCCACCGACTTTGGGACAGCGACAATGAGCAGTTCTTC
d_call: TRBD1
j_call: TRBJ2-1
clone_size: .
v_call: TRBV5-4

cdr3_aa: CASSLALAVSYNEQFF
cdr3_nt: TGTGCCAGCAGCTTAGCGCTAGCGGTCTCCTACAATGAGCAGTTCTTC
d_call: TRBD2
j_call: TRBJ2-1
clone_size: .
v_call: TRBV7-2

cdr3_aa: CASSLTGGRSGYTF
cdr3_nt: TGTGCCAGCAGTTTGACAGGGGGCCGAAGTGGCTACACCTTC
d_call: TRBD1
j_call: TRBJ1-2
clone_size: .
v_call: TRBV27

cdr3_aa: CASSSLGRGTYNEQFF
cdr3_nt: TGTGCCAGCAGCTCCCTCGGCAGGGGAACCTACAATGAGCAGTTCTTC
d_call: .
j_call: TRBJ2-1
clone_size: .
v_call: TRBV7-2

cdr3_aa: CASSYRSGGAREQYF
cdr3_nt: TGTGCCAGCAGTTACCGTAGCGGGGGGGCCCGCGAGCAGTACTTC
d_call: TRBD2
j_call: TRBJ2-7
clone_size: .
v_call: TRBV6-5

cdr3_aa: CASSRTGSSRGEKLFF
cdr3_nt: TGTGCCAGCTCCCGGACAGGGAGCAGCCGGGGTGAAAAACTGTTTTTT
d_call: TRBD1
j_call: TRBJ1-4
clone_size: .
v_call: TRBV18

cdr3_aa: CASSLLSIYGYTF
cdr3_nt: TGTGCCAGCAGCTTGCTATCCATCTATGGCTACACCTTC
d_call: .
j_call: TRBJ1-2
clone_size: .
v_call: TRBV5-5

cdr3_aa: CASSVTGQGDYGYTF
cdr3_nt: TGTGCCAGCAGTGTTACAGGACAGGGGGACTATGGCTACACCTTC
d_call: TRBD1
j_call: TRBJ1-2
clone_size: .
v_call: TRBV2

cdr3_aa: CASSEVGGYGYTF
cdr3_nt: TGTGCCAGCAGTGAAGTGGGAGGCTATGGCTACACCTTC
d_call: .
j_call: TRBJ1-2
clone_size: .
v_call: TRBV2

cdr3_aa: CASSAGQGGGSEGYTF
cdr3_nt: TGTGCCAGCAGCGCGGGACAGGGAGGCGGGTCGGAGGGCTACACCTTC
d_call: TRBD1
j_call: TRBJ1-2
clone_size: .
v_call: TRBV7-9

cdr3_aa: CASSVRTGGSYGYTF
cdr3_nt: TGTGCCAGCAGCGTTCGGACAGGGGGGAGTTATGGCTACACCTTC
d_call: TRBD1
j_call: TRBJ1-2
clone_size: .
v_call: TRBV7-9

cdr3_aa: CVSRPRNGDTEAFF
cdr3_nt: TGTGTCAGTCGCCCCCGCAACGGGGACACTGAAGCTTTCTTT
d_call: .
j_call: TRBJ1-1
clone_size: .
v_call: TRBV19

cdr3_aa: CASSTQTGGGYGYTF
cdr3_nt: TGTGCCAGCAGTACCCAGACAGGGGGCGGCTATGGCTACACCTTC
d_call: TRBD1
j_call: TRBJ1-2
clone_size: .
v_call: TRBV6-6

cdr3_aa: CASSPISTGYTDTQYF
cdr3_nt: TGTGCCAGCAGCCCCATCTCGACTGGTTACACAGATACGCAGTATTTT
d_call: .
j_call: TRBJ2-3
clone_size: .
v_call: TRBV4-2

cdr3_aa: CASSQDQGTYNEQFF
cdr3_nt: TGTGCCAGCAGCCAAGATCAGGGGACATACAATGAGCAGTTCTTC
d_call: .
j_call: TRBJ2-1
clone_size: few
v_call: TRBV4-2

cdr3_aa: CASSLKIQGKFTYEQYF
cdr3_nt: TGTGCCAGCAGCTTAAAAATTCAGGGGAAGTTTACCTACGAGCAGTACTTC
d_call: .
j_call: TRBJ2-7
clone_size: .
v_call: TRBV7-9

cdr3_aa: CASSLQGGNTIYF
cdr3_nt: TGTGCCAGCAGTCTACAGGGCGGAAACACCATATATTTT
d_call: .
j_call: TRBJ1-3
clone_size: .
v_call: TRBV6-5

cdr3_aa: CASSLSSRGGNEKLFF
cdr3_nt: TGTGCCAGCAGCTTGAGTTCACGGGGGGGTAATGAAAAACTGTTTTTT
d_call: .
j_call: TRBJ1-4
clone_size: .
v_call: TRBV5-4

cdr3_aa: CASSPRSLSSVNGYTF
cdr3_nt: TGTGCCAGCAGCCCGCGGAGTCTATCATCGGTCAATGGCTACACCTTC
d_call: .
j_call: TRBJ1-2
clone_size: .
v_call: TRBV7-2

cdr3_aa: CASSLGYGHRELFTIYF
cdr3_nt: TGTGCCAGCAGCCTAGGATATGGGCACCGGGAACTCTTTACCATATATTTT
d_call: .
j_call: TRBJ1-3
clone_size: .
v_call: TRBV7-2

cdr3_aa: CASSPSPGQSSGNQPQHF
cdr3_nt: TGTGCCAGCAGTCCCTCTCCGGGACAGTCCAGCGGCAATCAGCCCCAGCATTTT
d_call: TRBD1
j_call: TRBJ1-5
clone_size: .
v_call: TRBV28

cdr3_aa: CARASGGSDEQFF
cdr3_nt: TGTGCCAGAGCTAGCGGGGGGAGCGATGAGCAGTTCTTC
d_call: TRBD2
j_call: TRBJ2-1
clone_size: .
v_call: TRBV30

cdr3_aa: CSVAGTAEAFF
cdr3_nt: TGCAGCGTGGCCGGGACAGCTGAAGCTTTCTTT
d_call: TRBD1
j_call: TRBJ1-1
clone_size: .
v_call: TRBV29-1

cdr3_aa: CAWSGGRAEQYF
cdr3_nt: TGTGCCTGGAGTGGGGGCAGGGCAGAGCAGTACTTC
d_call: .
j_call: TRBJ2-7
clone_size: .
v_call: TRBV30

cdr3_aa: CASQTGNYGYTF
cdr3_nt: TGTGCCAGCCAGACAGGGAACTATGGCTACACCTTC
d_call: TRBD1
j_call: TRBJ1-2
clone_size: .
v_call: TRBV6-6

cdr3_aa: CASITKGGDYNEQFF
cdr3_nt: TGTGCCAGCATCACCAAGGGGGGGGACTACAATGAGCAGTTCTTC
d_call: .
j_call: TRBJ2-1
clone_size: .
v_call: TRBV6-5

cdr3_aa: CASSLTQSLSSYEQYF
cdr3_nt: TGTGCCAGCAGTTTAACACAGTCGCTCTCCTCCTACGAGCAGTACTTC
d_call: .
j_call: TRBJ2-7
clone_size: .
v_call: TRBV28

cdr3_aa: CASSPRTDTQYF
cdr3_nt: TGTGCCAGCAGCCCTCGGACAGATACGCAGTATTTT
d_call: .
j_call: TRBJ2-3
clone_size: .
v_call: TRBV13

cdr3_aa: CASSQGRGGYGELFF
cdr3_nt: TGCGCCAGCAGCCAAGGCCGGGGGGGCTACGGGGAGCTGTTTTTT
d_call: TRBD2
j_call: TRBJ2-2
clone_size: few
v_call: TRBV4-3

cdr3_aa: CSVDSSGANVLTF
cdr3_nt: TGCAGCGTTGACAGCTCTGGGGCCAACGTCCTGACTTTC
d_call: .
j_call: TRBJ2-6
clone_size: .
v_call: TRBV29-1

cdr3_aa: CASSAAPGLQETQYF
cdr3_nt: TGTGCCAGCAGCGCCGCCCCGGGATTACAAGAGACCCAGTACTTC
d_call: .
j_call: TRBJ2-5
clone_size: once
v_call: TRBV9

cdr3_aa: CASSLEAGGAYEQYF
cdr3_nt: TGCGCCAGCAGCTTGGAGGCGGGGGGAGCCTACGAGCAGTACTTC
d_call: TRBD2
j_call: TRBJ2-7
clone_size: few
v_call: TRBV5-1

cdr3_aa: CASSLRGQSYNEQFF
cdr3_nt: TGTGCCAGCAGCTTAAGGGGGCAATCCTACAATGAGCAGTTCTTC
d_call: TRBD1
j_call: TRBJ2-1
clone_size: .
v_call: TRBV7-2